This TCR beta chain was sequenced in a study of post-analysis software for immune sequencing data. About the study: Patients with relapsing-remitting, secondary progressive and progressive-relapsing multiple sclerosis courses were all represented. Study outcomes and limitations: Normalized Chao1 diversity was significantly lower in multiple sclerosis patients than in controls. Co-batched samples clustered tightly together by F measure. Patients showed TRBV5-6, TRBV5-1 and TRBV20-1 among five TRBV segments more frequent than in controls.

On this clonotype: Its antigen is still unknown. The germline gene is not matched at one end of the junction; a read error may be the cause.

Prepared libraries of TCR beta cDNA carried unique molecular identifiers. TCRdb used MiXCR to reprocess the PCR reads, holding one entry per CDR3 protein. Altogether about 160,000 distinct CDR3 sequences are present, 36% being singletons, with the ten largest covering around 30%. The CDR3 consists of 13 residues. Germline V gives CDR1 SSHAT, CDR2 FNYEAQ (reference sequence). The chain recombines TRBV7-7 with TRBJ2-1, with D perhaps matching TRBD2 (6 bases). Source: blood, taken after autologous hematopoietic stem cell transplantation. This sequence was found in a girl aged 5-17 years with multiple sclerosis. In DNA form, the CDR3 reads TGTGCTAGCAGCCTAGGGACTGGCTATGAGCAGTTCTTC. Translated, it gives CASSLGTGYEQFF.